This T cell receptor beta chain stems from a study of CD8+ T cells in alopecia areata. Sequencing used cDNA as its template, made by extracting RNA and reverse transcribing it. TCRdb's copy holds only in-frame clones and misses some; the assay was immunoSEQ multiplex PCR. This sample has roughly 180,000 clones, with about 55% found just once. CDR3 length: 18 amino acids. V was cut by 5 bases and J by 3 bases, with 25 bases left in between. CDR1 and CDR2 (germline): SGHDT, YYEEEE. Overall study findings and caveats: Clonality exceeded that of normal scalp in lesional scalp, most notably in alopecia totalis/universalis.

As for treatment: oral pan-JAK inhibitor, 5-10 mg twice daily. Worth noting for this clone: The antigen is not known.

The chain has TRBV5-6 and TRBJ2-3; D assignment may be TRBD1 or TRBD2 (6 bases each). The receptor's source is a human donor with alopecia areata. The sample was CD8+ T cells sorted from blood, taken at week 24, from a patient treated with tofacitinib. CDR3 protein: CASRRTALTGASTDTQYF. The CDR3 DNA reads TGTGCCAGCAGACGGACCGCCTTAACGGGGGCAAGTACAGATACGCAGTATTTT. Combining the CDR3 with reference TRBV5-6 and TRBJ2-3 gives the whole variable domain DAGVTQSPTHLIKTRGQQVTLRCSPKSGHDTVSWYQQALGQGPQFIFQYYEEEERQRGNFPDRFSGHQFPNYSSELNVNALLLGDSALYLCASRRTALTGASTDTQYFGPGTRLTVL.